These T cell receptor beta chains were read from a single sample in a study of T cells in Graves' hyperthyroidism and ophthalmopathy. TCRdb re-analysed the multiplex PCR reads in MiXCR, keeping a single row per CDR3 protein. The data show about 720,000 distinct CDR3 sequences, 16% seen once. The sequencing sample was made of blood. The origin of the receptors is a man aged 18 to 30 with Graves' hyperthyroidism. Each CDR3 is given with its conserved first and last residue. The order of the fields is V gene, clone size, D gene, J gene, CDR3 protein, CDR3 DNA. The D gene is left open where the match is weak. Size is stated for part of the rows, as once, few or many counts, or as a class when the clone is expanded.

v_gene: TRBV27
abundance: many
d_gene: TRBD2
j_gene: TRBJ2-1
CDR3aa: CASSLIAGGFNEQFF
CDR3nt: TGTGCCAGCAGTTTAATAGCGGGGGGTTTTAATGAGCAGTTCTTC

v_gene: TRBV7-2
abundance: -
d_gene: -
j_gene: TRBJ1-2
CDR3aa: CASSFTGYSSYGYTF
CDR3nt: TGTGCCAGCAGCTTTACAGGGTATAGCTCGTATGGCTACACCTTC

v_gene: TRBV7-3
abundance: -
d_gene: -
j_gene: TRBJ2-3
CDR3aa: CASSLIPGPGTDTQYF
CDR3nt: TGTGCCAGCAGCTTAATCCCGGGGCCGGGCACAGATACGCAGTATTTT

v_gene: TRBV20-1
abundance: -
d_gene: -
j_gene: TRBJ2-4
CDR3aa: CSAPDLAKNIQYF
CDR3nt: TGCAGTGCGCCCGATCTAGCCAAAAACATTCAGTACTTC

v_gene: TRBV28
abundance: many
d_gene: TRBD1
j_gene: TRBJ2-7
CDR3aa: CASLETGVSFYEQYF
CDR3nt: TGTGCCAGCCTCGAGACAGGGGTTAGCTTCTACGAGCAGTACTTC

v_gene: TRBV7-9
abundance: -
d_gene: TRBD1
j_gene: TRBJ2-2
CDR3aa: CASSFIGTGGVRPNTGELFF
CDR3nt: TGTGCCAGCAGCTTCATAGGGACAGGGGGCGTTAGACCGAACACCGGGGAGCTGTTTTTT

v_gene: TRBV2
abundance: many
d_gene: -
j_gene: TRBJ2-1
CDR3aa: CASSAGLQGYNEQFF
CDR3nt: TGTGCCAGCAGTGCGGGCCTTCAGGGGTACAATGAGCAGTTCTTC

v_gene: TRBV19
abundance: -
d_gene: -
j_gene: TRBJ1-5
CDR3aa: CASSIDTTQPQHF
CDR3nt: TGTGCCAGTAGTATAGATACTACTCAGCCCCAGCATTTT

v_gene: TRBV28
abundance: -
d_gene: -
j_gene: TRBJ2-7
CDR3aa: CASSLNRDDEQYF
CDR3nt: TGTGCCAGCAGTTTGAACAGGGATGACGAGCAGTACTTC

v_gene: TRBV20-1
abundance: few
d_gene: -
j_gene: TRBJ2-3
CDR3aa: CSATRGQSTDTQYF
CDR3nt: TGCAGTGCTACGCGGGGGCAGAGCACAGATACGCAGTATTTT

v_gene: TRBV24-1
abundance: -
d_gene: TRBD2
j_gene: TRBJ2-3
CDR3aa: CATSGPSGRAGTDTQYF
CDR3nt: TGTGCCACCAGTGGCCCTAGCGGGAGGGCCGGTACAGATACGCAGTATTTT

v_gene: TRBV2
abundance: -
d_gene: -
j_gene: TRBJ2-1
CDR3aa: CASMGPTSYNEQFF
CDR3nt: TGTGCCAGCATGGGTCCTACTTCTTACAATGAGCAGTTCTTC

v_gene: TRBV12-3/TRBV12-4
abundance: many
d_gene: -
j_gene: TRBJ1-1
CDR3aa: CASSLGGRMNTEAFF
CDR3nt: TGTGCCAGCAGTTTAGGGGGGAGGATGAACACTGAAGCTTTCTTT

v_gene: TRBV29-1
abundance: few
d_gene: -
j_gene: TRBJ2-1
CDR3aa: CSATGLSNEQFF
CDR3nt: TGCAGCGCCACCGGACTTTCCAATGAGCAGTTCTTC

v_gene: TRBV19
abundance: many
d_gene: -
j_gene: TRBJ2-1
CDR3aa: CASSIDAGISNEQFF
CDR3nt: TGTGCCAGTAGTATAGATGCGGGGATAAGCAATGAGCAGTTCTTC

v_gene: TRBV12-5
abundance: -
d_gene: -
j_gene: TRBJ2-1
CDR3aa: CASGLVLGRANEQFF
CDR3nt: TGTGCTAGTGGTTTGGTACTCGGGAGAGCTAATGAGCAGTTCTTC

v_gene: TRBV6-1
abundance: -
d_gene: -
j_gene: TRBJ1-2
CDR3aa: CASGSRVGYTF
CDR3nt: TGTGCCAGCGGAAGTAGGGTCGGCTACACCTTC

v_gene: TRBV19
abundance: -
d_gene: -
j_gene: TRBJ1-1
CDR3aa: CASNQQLNTEAFF
CDR3nt: TGTGCCAGTAACCAACAGCTCAACACTGAAGCTTTCTTT

v_gene: TRBV7-9
abundance: -
d_gene: -
j_gene: TRBJ2-2
CDR3aa: CASSPLGRLGAVGELFF
CDR3nt: TGTGCCAGCAGCCCCCTGGGAAGGTTGGGAGCGGTCGGGGAGCTGTTTTTT

v_gene: TRBV6-1
abundance: -
d_gene: TRBD2
j_gene: TRBJ2-7
CDR3aa: CASRVGLAGGPWSYEQYF
CDR3nt: TGTGCCAGCAGGGTGGGTCTAGCGGGAGGGCCCTGGTCCTACGAGCAGTACTTC

v_gene: TRBV18
abundance: -
d_gene: -
j_gene: TRBJ2-7
CDR3aa: CASSPSTTYEQYF
CDR3nt: TGTGCCAGCTCACCTTCGACGACCTACGAGCAGTACTTC

v_gene: TRBV5-1
abundance: -
d_gene: TRBD2
j_gene: TRBJ2-2
CDR3aa: CASSSPARGGAGELFF
CDR3nt: TGTGCCAGCAGCTCCCCCGCGCGGGGAGGGGCCGGGGAGCTGTTTTTT

v_gene: TRBV12-3/TRBV12-4
abundance: -
d_gene: -
j_gene: TRBJ2-7
CDR3aa: CASSHPDVPYEQYF
CDR3nt: TGTGCCAGCAGTCATCCTGACGTTCCCTACGAGCAGTACTTC

v_gene: TRBV9
abundance: few
d_gene: -
j_gene: TRBJ1-1
CDR3aa: CASSARDRNTEAFF
CDR3nt: TGTGCCAGCAGCGCCCGAGACAGGAACACTGAAGCTTTCTTT

v_gene: TRBV12-3/TRBV12-4
abundance: many
d_gene: -
j_gene: TRBJ1-5
CDR3aa: CASSLRGGNQPQHF
CDR3nt: TGTGCCAGCAGTTTACGGGGGGGCAATCAGCCCCAGCATTTT

v_gene: TRBV5-1
abundance: few
d_gene: -
j_gene: TRBJ2-1
CDR3aa: CASSFLAGESHEQFF
CDR3nt: TGCGCCAGCAGCTTTTTGGCAGGGGAGTCCCATGAGCAGTTCTTC

v_gene: TRBV6-2/TRBV6-3
abundance: few
d_gene: -
j_gene: TRBJ2-1
CDR3aa: CASIPYGTTLPAHEQFF
CDR3nt: TGTGCCAGCATCCCCTACGGGACGACTCTTCCCGCCCATGAGCAGTTCTTC

v_gene: TRBV18
abundance: -
d_gene: -
j_gene: TRBJ1-5
CDR3aa: CASSQDWSQPQHF
CDR3nt: TGTGCCAGCAGTCAGGACTGGAGTCAGCCCCAGCATTTT

v_gene: TRBV28
abundance: many
d_gene: -
j_gene: TRBJ2-1
CDR3aa: CASRNNEQFF
CDR3nt: TGTGCCAGCAGGAATAATGAGCAGTTCTTC

v_gene: TRBV7-9
abundance: few
d_gene: TRBD1
j_gene: TRBJ2-7
CDR3aa: CASSLDQAGQVVYEQYF
CDR3nt: TGTGCCAGCAGCTTAGACCAGGCGGGACAGGTCGTCTACGAGCAGTACTTC

v_gene: TRBV27
abundance: -
d_gene: -
j_gene: TRBJ1-1
CDR3aa: CASGLAVGTEAFF
CDR3nt: TGTGCCAGCGGGTTGGCGGTGGGCACTGAAGCTTTCTTT

v_gene: TRBV24-1
abundance: many
d_gene: TRBD1
j_gene: TRBJ2-3
CDR3aa: CATSDLRWDRAQYF
CDR3nt: TGTGCCACCAGTGATTTGCGCTGGGACAGGGCGCAGTATTTT

v_gene: TRBV13
abundance: -
d_gene: -
j_gene: TRBJ2-5
CDR3aa: CASSTRLGVPAQYF
CDR3nt: TGTGCCAGCAGCACCCGACTGGGCGTCCCGGCCCAGTACTTC

v_gene: TRBV7-9
abundance: many
d_gene: -
j_gene: TRBJ2-7
CDR3aa: CASSLEEGQGPHEQYF
CDR3nt: TGTGCCAGCAGCTTAGAAGAGGGGCAGGGTCCCCACGAGCAGTACTTC

v_gene: TRBV6-4
abundance: -
d_gene: TRBD2
j_gene: TRBJ2-3
CDR3aa: CASSKRGVRTDTQYF
CDR3nt: TGTGCCAGCAGCAAGCGGGGGGTGCGCACAGATACGCAGTATTTT

v_gene: TRBV29-1
abundance: few
d_gene: -
j_gene: TRBJ2-3
CDR3aa: CSVPGTSQGDTQYF
CDR3nt: TGCAGCGTTCCCGGGACATCACAAGGAGATACGCAGTATTTT

v_gene: TRBV6-5
abundance: -
d_gene: TRBD1
j_gene: TRBJ2-3
CDR3aa: CASSYRGQSVPDTQYF
CDR3nt: TGTGCCAGCAGTTACCGGGGACAGAGCGTTCCAGATACGCAGTATTTT

v_gene: TRBV2
abundance: many
d_gene: TRBD1
j_gene: TRBJ2-3
CDR3aa: CASSEGTGSTDTQYF
CDR3nt: TGTGCCAGCAGTGAAGGGACAGGGAGCACAGATACGCAGTATTTT

v_gene: TRBV6-1
abundance: many
d_gene: -
j_gene: TRBJ2-4
CDR3aa: CASSRLAKNIQYF
CDR3nt: TGTGCCAGCTCAAGGTTAGCCAAAAACATTCAGTACTTC

v_gene: TRBV7-9
abundance: few
d_gene: -
j_gene: TRBJ2-3
CDR3aa: CASSSQVTSTDTQYF
CDR3nt: TGTGCCAGCAGCTCACAGGTCACCAGCACAGATACGCAGTATTTT

v_gene: TRBV29-1
abundance: -
d_gene: TRBD1
j_gene: TRBJ1-2
CDR3aa: CSVDPITTGDDYGYTF
CDR3nt: TGCAGCGTTGACCCTATAACGACAGGGGACGACTATGGCTACACCTTC

v_gene: TRBV7-6
abundance: -
d_gene: -
j_gene: TRBJ2-3
CDR3aa: CASSSTDPVGSGTDTQYF
CDR3nt: TGTGCCAGCAGTTCTACGGATCCGGTCGGTAGCGGCACAGATACGCAGTATTTT